This entry concerns a single TCR beta chain. No cognate antigen has been identified for it. No much larger clonotype is one base removed from it; base qualities were not supplied. This entry comes from a study of shared clonotypes between healthy human individuals (dated by TCRdb to the early 2020s). For context, the study as a whole: The cohort comprised a couple of women and a few men aged 18 to 49 years. For each donor, CD4 naive and CD4 memory were each given three plates, CD8 naive was given two plates, and CD8 memory was given one plate. Libraries were prepared and TCR repertoires were sequenced by different laboratories using diverse techniques, in order to increase sequencing depth and limit assay-specific biases. The study deeply sequenced blood TCR repertoires of several healthy adults to estimate repertoire size and the extent of clonotype sharing between individuals. Between about 0.8 and 9 billion PBMCs per donor were obtained by leukapheresis.

There are 14 amino acids in the CDR3, from cysteine to phenylalanine inclusive. Only the CDR3 region is kept as DNA, spanning 42 bases read in frame from base 1. V drops 1 base and J drops 1 base, leaving 7 bases in between. CDR1 and CDR2 are read off the germline V gene as MGHRA and YSYEKL. Using the deep immunoSEQ assay, TCR CDR3 regions were amplified from genomic DNA by multiplex PCR. Extracted genomic DNA from each cell subset was distributed evenly across all wells of several immunoSEQ 96-well plates, and each plate was treated as a replicate. Each replicate PCR for sorted subsets received around 200 ng genomic DNA, equal to about 30,000 T cell genomes. Purified libraries were measured with a Qubit 3.0 fluorometer, size-checked on a Bioanalyzer 2100, and measured again with the KAPA Library Quantification kit. A separate single-read 150-cycle Illumina NextSeq 550 flow cell was used to sequence each immunoSEQ 96-well plate. The paper's data handling went like this. Because the immunoSEQ output held only junctional sequences and lacked quality scores, the filtering could not match the filtering applied to full-length reads. To assign V/J genes and CDR3, sequences were annotated against IMGT germline references using PyIR, a Python wrapper for IgBLAST v1.9. Reads with weak V/J assignments (E-value above 1e-6), missing CDR3, stop codons, out-of-frame junctions, or ambiguous translated residues were removed. V3J clonotypes were defined as sequences sharing the same inferred V gene, J gene, and CDR3 amino acid sequence. Percentage overlap between repertoires was computed as shared unique clonotypes divided by the size of the smaller repertoire. Repertoire richness was assessed with RTK rarefaction, the Chao1 estimator, and Recon v2.1 estimates of unobserved clonotypes. Generation probabilities for all TCRbeta clonotypes obtained by the gDNA method from a few donors were computed using OLGA. TCRdb took this table from immuneACCESS and kept in-frame rearrangements with V and J called. Such tables lack part of the clones; where checked against another copy, unresolved V genes explain under half of the gap, and the rest is unexplained. The V and J calls and the clone size are those of that table, but D and trimming were determined from the DNA. The sample profile shows over 2 million clones; roughly 92% of them were found once. The ten largest clonotypes hold more than 0.35% of the sample.

The donors were healthy, HIV-negative adults who had no recently reported acute infections or vaccinations. All donors were Caucasian adults living in Nashville, Tennessee, USA. CD4+ T cells were enriched by magnetic negative selection; naive cells were then positively selected on CD45RA, and the negative fraction formed the memory subset. Blood was collected by leukapheresis, and PBMCs were isolated by Ficoll-Histopaque density gradient centrifugation and then cryopreserved in liquid nitrogen vapor phase. Analytical flow cytometry was used to check the purity and quantity of each magnetically sorted T cell population. Each sorted fraction had its genomic DNA isolated and then quantified by UV absorbance on a Nanodrop 2000c. Results and caveats for the whole study, not just this receptor: Higher generation probabilities were observed for clonotypes shared by all four sorted-subset donors than for non-shared clonotypes. Naive subsets generally had larger estimated clonotype richness than memory subsets. Sharing across a handful of donors was observed for about 5% of naive CD4, less than 4% of naive CD8, 2% to 2.5% of memory CD4, and around 0.42% of memory CD8 clonotypes. Because the study included a small number of donors, the genetic and exposure-history diversity represented was limited. Even with the large sequencing depth, rarefaction of the sorted-subset datasets indicated that sequencing was incomplete. Sampling was limited to blood, and TCR repertoires in tissue likely differ from TCR repertoires in blood. Based on pairwise subsampling, the degree of clonotype sharing among donors was expected to be affected by sequencing depth.

This chain is built from TRBV4-1 and TRBJ1-1; a confident D gene designation cannot be given. The receptor was derived from a man aged 18 to 30 in good health. Some clones in this sample may be carry-over from other donors' samples. The sequenced sample was naive CD4+ T cells from PBMCs. Per the publication, the cell subset or site label means: CD45RA+ positively selected. DNA sequence: TGCGCCAGCAGCCAAGCGCCAAAGAACACTGAAGCTTTCTTT. Translated, it gives CASSQAPKNTEAFF.